These T cell receptor beta chains were read from a single sample in a study of glioma-infiltrating T cells. One entry per CDR3 protein, called by TCRdb with MiXCR from the multiplex PCR reads. This table has around 97,000 distinct CDR3 sequences, 25% to 35% appearing once. Sequenced material: glioma tissue, nonneoplastic brain tissue, or PBMCs (not recorded which). Receptor source: a human donor with low-grade glioma or glioblastoma, undergoing nonglioma brain surgery, or in good health (not recorded which). The CDR3 runs from the conserved cysteine through the conserved F or W. A D gene is named only where the DNA matches it firmly. Where a row states a size, it is once, few, many or the class of an expanded clone; other rows omit it.

V	size	D	J	DNA	CDR3
TRBV6-2/TRBV6-3	many	NA	TRBJ2-7	TGTGCCAGCAGTTACCCGCAGGGTTCCTCCTACGAGCAGTACTTC	CASSYPQGSSYEQYF
TRBV3-1	NA	NA	TRBJ2-5	TGTGCCAGCAGCCCCCGGGACCTGAGGGAGACCAAGTACTTC	CASSPRDLRETKYF
TRBV6-1	many	TRBD2	TRBJ2-3	TGTGCCAGCAGAGAGCGGGGGGGCACGGATACGCAGTATTTT	CASRERGGTDTQYF
TRBV7-9	many	NA	TRBJ1-1	TGTGCCAGCAGCGCGCTCTTTGAAGCTTTCTTT	CASSALFEAFF
TRBV12-3/TRBV12-4	many	NA	TRBJ1-5	TGTGCCAGCAGTTTCGCAGAGTTTCTGCCCCAGCATTTT	CASSFAEFLPQHF
TRBV3-1	many	NA	TRBJ2-3	TGTGCCAGCAGCCAGGAGCGGATCGGCACAGATACGCAGTATTTT	CASSQERIGTDTQYF
TRBV30	NA	NA	TRBJ1-1	TGTGCCTGGAGGAAGGAGGGTATGAACACTGAAGCTTTCTTT	CAWRKEGMNTEAFF
TRBV7-9	few	NA	TRBJ1-5	TGTGCCAGCAGCTTAGGGGTGTCAGGTAGCAATCAGCCCCAGCATTTT	CASSLGVSGSNQPQHF
TRBV7-2	NA	TRBD2	TRBJ2-1	TGTGCCAGCAACAGCGGGGGATTGAGTGAGCAGTTCTTC	CASNSGGLSEQFF
TRBV20-1	many	NA	TRBJ2-5	TGCAGTGCTAGAGATCCAGGGTCTGGGGAGACCCAGTACTTC	CSARDPGSGETQYF
TRBV20-1	many	TRBD2	TRBJ2-7	TGCAGTGCTAGAGATCTCCTAGCGGAGGGGCGGGAGCAGTACTTC	CSARDLLAEGREQYF
TRBV20-1	many	NA	TRBJ2-3	TGCAGTGCTAGAGATCTGGCCCGGGATACGCAGTATTTT	CSARDLARDTQYF
TRBV6-1	many	NA	TRBJ1-1	TGTGCCAGCATCTACACAGGAGCCATGAACACTGAAGCTTTCTTT	CASIYTGAMNTEAFF
TRBV7-2	few	NA	TRBJ1-1	TGTGCCAGCACCCCAAGTCCGGGATTTGAAGCTTTCTTT	CASTPSPGFEAFF